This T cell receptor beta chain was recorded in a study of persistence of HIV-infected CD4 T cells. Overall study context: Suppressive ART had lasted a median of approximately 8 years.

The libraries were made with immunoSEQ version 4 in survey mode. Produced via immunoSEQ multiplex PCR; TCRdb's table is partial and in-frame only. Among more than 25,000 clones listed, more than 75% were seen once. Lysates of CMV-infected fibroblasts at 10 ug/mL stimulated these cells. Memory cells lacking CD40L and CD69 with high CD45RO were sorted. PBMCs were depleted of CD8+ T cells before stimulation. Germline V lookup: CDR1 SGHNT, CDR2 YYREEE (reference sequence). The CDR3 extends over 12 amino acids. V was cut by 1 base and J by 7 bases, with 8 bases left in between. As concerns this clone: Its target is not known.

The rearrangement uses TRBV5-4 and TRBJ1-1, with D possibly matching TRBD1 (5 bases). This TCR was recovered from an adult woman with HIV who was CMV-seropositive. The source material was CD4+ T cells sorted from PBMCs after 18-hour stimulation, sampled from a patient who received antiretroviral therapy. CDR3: CASSLRQGEAFF. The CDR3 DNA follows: TGTGCCAGCAGCTTGAGGCAGGGTGAAGCTTTCTTT.